This T cell receptor beta chain was recovered during a study of cytomegalovirus exposure and HLA in healthy donors (dated 2017 in TCRdb). For the wider study: In an earlier analysis of 450 to 750 of the donors, about 270 Gb of sequence data and 90 million to 120 million unique TCR beta sequences from some 170 million T cells were reported. Across about 380 genotyped donors of the cohort, an average of approximately 200,000 unique TCR beta nucleotide sequences per donor were sequenced, and 15% to 20% of those sequences were non-productive. An earlier analysis of around 580 of the donors used high-throughput TCR beta sequencing to judge whether each TCR beta V gene segment behaved as functional or pseudogenic. In a later analysis, previously published TCR beta repertoires from roughly 710 donors were re-analyzed and high-resolution HLA genotyping was added so that TCR occurrence patterns could be studied. Both class I and class II loci were covered by HLA typing, at four-digit resolution. Five DR-DQ haplotypes were treated as single units for association and clustering because of strong linkage in the cohort. A later genetic analysis used genome-wide SNP genotypes for about 65% of the 666 donors, treating that subset as a discovery cohort. The number of typed donors differed by locus: roughly 629-640 for A, B, C, DRB1 and DQB1; approximately 520 for DQA1; fewer than 610 for DPA1; and about 450 for DPB1. Among the roughly 380 genotyped donors, 75% to 90% belonged to the genetic ancestry cluster associated with self-reported Caucasian donors. Donor age, sex, ethnicity and CMV serostatus were compiled alongside the repertoire data. The study was designed to test whether signatures of past pathogen exposure could be identified by cataloging public T cell receptors. Roughly 300 gigabases of sequencing data and approximately 84 million unique TCR sequences were included in an early release covering roughly 600 HLA-typed donors. In the later analysis, no new phenotypic data were used to find candidate immune exposures; instead, reliance was placed on TCR beta sequences and their occurrence across donors. To predict cytomegalovirus infection status, the study combined high-throughput TCR immunosequencing, statistical association of individual TCRs with disease status, and machine learning. The study used immunosequencing to profile the T cell repertoires of more than 650 subjects and linked those repertoires to cytomegalovirus serostatus. In addition to the first cohort of 666 subjects, a separate validation cohort of 120 different subjects was used. All discovery cohort repertoires had been generated using a single sequencing platform.

Library preparation used the immunoSEQ multiplex PCR assay. For the multiplex PCR, a mixture combining 60 forward primers for TCR Vbeta segments and 13 reverse primers for TCR Jbeta segments was used. The CDR3 region of rearranged TCR beta genes was amplified from genomic DNA with a multiplex PCR assay. The Illumina HiSeq System was used to sequence the amplified TCR beta libraries as 87-base-pair reads. The original pipeline was this. A later analysis tallied 75 million to 85 million unique TCR beta chains across the 666 repertoires, and about 12 million of those chains were shared by two or more donors. Raw reads were error-corrected and collapsed into unique sequences by a nearest-neighbor algorithm in which closely related sequences were merged to remove PCR and sequencing errors. V, D and J gene segments were assigned by aligning CDR3 sequences to IMGT reference sequences. For a sequence to be retained, at least a six-nucleotide match to both a V gene segment and a J gene segment was required. A rearrangement counted as productive if the CDR3 had no stop codons and remained in frame with V and J, and every other rearrangement counted as non-productive. Following IMGT convention, CDR3 was defined as the stretch from the second conserved V-encoded cysteine up to the conserved J-encoded phenylalanine. The earlier analysis of approximately 500 of the donors excluded sequences that lacked an unambiguous match to a single V gene segment. An earlier analysis of fewer than 750 of the donors classified V segments as functional when productive rearrangements were above 56.7% and as segregating when the standard deviation between donors was above 5%. A statistical classification framework was developed to diagnose cytomegalovirus status using the catalog of TCR beta chain sequences. In a later analysis, V and J genes were assigned by comparing TCR nucleotide sequences against IMGT/GENE-DB human TR gene sequences. Using the TCRdist pipeline, a later analysis assigned CDR3 sequences along with most-parsimonious VDJ recombination scenarios. In a later analysis, every TCR beta chain was defined by the combination of its CDR3 amino acid sequence and its V-gene family, and reads without a unique V-gene family were dropped. To address suspected cross-contamination and a sequencing artifact, a later analysis removed a few hundred highly shared, low-generation-probability nucleotide sequences. For each public chain, a later analysis derived a clonal expansion index from normalized ranks of inferred template counts within each repertoire. In a later analysis, generation probabilities were computed using a VDJ recombination model fitted to out-of-frame rearrangements, and the results were checked against IGoR. A later analysis scored TCR-TCR, TCR-HLA and TCR-CMV co-occurrence with hypergeometric tests, applying a repertoire-size bias correction to TCR pairs. False discovery rates were estimated in a later analysis by permuting HLA or CMV assignments 20 times. A later analysis grouped co-occurring TCRs with DBSCAN, adding TCRdist sequence similarity when clustering within HLA-allele-positive subsets. Co-occurrence clustering excluded repertoires with fewer than 30,000 or more than 120,000 public chains, plus five with anomalous nucleotide sharing. The table was pulled from immuneACCESS by TCRdb, which kept in-frame rearrangements only. Such tables lose some clones; where checked, under half of the loss comes from unresolved V genes, and the rest has no known cause. V and J calls and clone size come straight from that table; D and trimming were deduced from the DNA. This sample has some 250,000 clones in its table, and about 81% of those were observed once. In total, the top ten clones hold approximately 5.3% of the sample.

The cohort was made up of 650 to 700 healthy bone marrow donors. Cohort members were all nominally healthy when sampled, although unrecorded immune exposures were likely present. The donor tested CMV seropositive and was one of the 289 seropositive cohort members. A peripheral blood sample was collected from each donor, and TCR beta sequencing was performed on peripheral blood mononuclear cells. Genomic DNA extraction from the blood cell samples was performed with the Qiagen DNeasy Blood Extraction Kit. As to this clone: The target of this receptor is not known. A read error may produce the germline difference seen at one junction end.

The cysteine opens and the phenylalanine closes a CDR3 of 15 amino acids. The CDR3 DNA has 45 bases and is translated from base 1. As encoded in the germline V gene, CDR1 is SGDLS while CDR2 is YYNGEE. The full study reports these points: According to a later analysis, most CMV-associated TCR beta chains appeared to be HLA-restricted, and the HLA associations seemed to be driven largely by CMV exposure. Sequencing depth was assumed to be roughly uniform across donors in the presence/absence analyses, though that assumption may not hold. A later analysis found that HLA-associated TCR beta chains were more clonally expanded and had lower generation probabilities than equally common non-associated chains. A further reported finding was that TCR beta sequences accurately predicted the HLA-A and HLA-B alleles for most subjects in the first cohort. According to a later analysis, TCR association rates differed among HLA loci, with DRB1 alleles showing the most associated TCRs and HLA-C alleles showing the fewest. In both the original and validation cohorts, the classifier was reported to diagnose cytomegalovirus status with high specificity and sensitivity. A few of the identified cytomegalovirus-associated TCR beta chains were confirmed in vitro to be specific for cytomegalovirus antigens. According to a later analysis, parvovirus B19, influenza, CMV and Epstein-Barr virus appeared linked to several top co-occurrence clusters. Across donors, most TCR sequences were observed very rarely, whereas some public TCRs were present in many individuals. In a later analysis, 16,951 TCR beta sequences were associated with specific HLA alleles at a false discovery rate of 0.05. The cohort was sequenced for TCR beta chains only, and without alpha or paired-chain data the features that could be detected were limited. The study listed 150 to 200 TCR beta chains as associated with cytomegalovirus. When HLA alleles, especially DR and DQ, strongly co-occurred, TCR associations were difficult to assign to individual alleles. Correlated functional status among segregating V segments might be attributable to linkage disequilibrium, but an unknown experimental factor could not be ruled out. According to a later genetic analysis, donors in an Asian-associated ancestry cluster had fewer N-insertions in productive TCRs than the approximately 650-donor mean. Because some donors lacked HLA typing at each locus, the association tests relied only on the typed subset. The authors suggested that the approach could potentially be generalized to other disease states and immunological phenotypes. Some IMGT-functional V segments, including TRBV6-2 and TRBV6-3, could not be told apart with the 87-base-pair reads, so those segments were excluded. A later genetic analysis associated a missense DCLRE1C variant with V-gene and J-gene trimming of TCR beta chains, and an independent cohort replicated the association. Because counts were too low, approximately 18 rarely observed V segments, including chromosome 9 orphons, were excluded from the earlier analysis of 587 of the donors. A cluster of highly shared sequence variants was judged likely to represent a technical artifact of the sequencing pipeline. The only immune exposure information available for the cohort was CMV serostatus. In an earlier analysis of 500 to 650 of the donors, most TCR beta V segments appeared in productive rearrangements about 87% or about 30% of the time, broadly matching IMGT annotations.

This TCR came from a woman in her forties in good health and CMV-seropositive. The sequenced sample was PBMCs. The chain was built from TRBV9 and TRBJ2-2, with an unclear D gene assignment. The CDR3 region has the sequence CASSVEAANTGELFF. The DNA is as follows: TGTGCCAGCAGCGTAGAGGCAGCGAATACCGGGGAGCTGTTTTTT.